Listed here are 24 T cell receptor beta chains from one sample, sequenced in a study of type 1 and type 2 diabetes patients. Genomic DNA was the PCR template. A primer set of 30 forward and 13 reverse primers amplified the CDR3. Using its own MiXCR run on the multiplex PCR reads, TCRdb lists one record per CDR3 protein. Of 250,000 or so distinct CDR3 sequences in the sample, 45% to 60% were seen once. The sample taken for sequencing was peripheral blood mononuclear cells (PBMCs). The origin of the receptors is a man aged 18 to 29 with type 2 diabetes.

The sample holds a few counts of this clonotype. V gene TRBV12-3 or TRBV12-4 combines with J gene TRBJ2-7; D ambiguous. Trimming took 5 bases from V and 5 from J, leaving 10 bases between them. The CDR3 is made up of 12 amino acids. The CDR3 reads CASSPSGDEQYF. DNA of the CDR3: TGTGCCAGCAGTCCTAGTGGGGACGAGCAGTACTTC.

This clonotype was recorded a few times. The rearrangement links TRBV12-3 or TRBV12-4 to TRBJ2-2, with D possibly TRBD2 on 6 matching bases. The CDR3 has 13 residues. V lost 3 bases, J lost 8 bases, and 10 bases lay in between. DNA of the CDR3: TGTGCCAGCAGTTTGGGTGGAGGGGGGGAGCTGTTTTTT. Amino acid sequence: CASSLGGGGELFF.

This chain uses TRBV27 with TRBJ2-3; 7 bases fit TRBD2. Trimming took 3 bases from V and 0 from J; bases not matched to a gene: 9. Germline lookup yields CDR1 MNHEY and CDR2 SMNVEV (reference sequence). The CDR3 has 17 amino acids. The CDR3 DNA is TGTGCCAGCAGTTTCCCCGGGGCGGGAGTAAGCACAGATACGCAGTATTTT. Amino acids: CASSFPGAGVSTDTQYF.

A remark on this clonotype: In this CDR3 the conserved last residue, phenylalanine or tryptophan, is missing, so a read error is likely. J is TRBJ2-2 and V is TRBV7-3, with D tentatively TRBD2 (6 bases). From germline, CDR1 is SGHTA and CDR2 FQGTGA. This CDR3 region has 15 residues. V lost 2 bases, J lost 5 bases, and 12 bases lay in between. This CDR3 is CASSLFGGATGELFS. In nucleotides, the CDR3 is TGTGCCAGCAGCTTATTTGGCGGGGCTACCGGGGAGCTGTTTTCT.

As DNA, the CDR3 is TGTGCCAGCAGTAACGAAATATCTCCGTGGAAGACCCAGTACTTC. This gives the protein CASSNEISPWKTQYF. The chain is built from TRBV27 and TRBJ2-5; D not certain. The germline V and J ends were trimmed by 5 bases and 6 bases, with 19 bases remaining between them. CDR3 length: 15 amino acids. Germline V gene sequence: CDR1 MNHEY, CDR2 SMNVEV (reference sequence).

The CDR3 protein is CSAPTSLYEQYF. In DNA form, the CDR3 reads TGCAGTGCCCCGACCTCGCTCTACGAGCAGTACTTC. The rearrangement joins TRBV20-1 to TRBJ2-7; no definite D call. CDR3 length: 12 amino acids. The V and J ends lost 6 bases and 3 bases respectively, with 12 bases between them. The germline CDR1 and CDR2 sequences are DFQATT and SNEGSKA (reference sequence).

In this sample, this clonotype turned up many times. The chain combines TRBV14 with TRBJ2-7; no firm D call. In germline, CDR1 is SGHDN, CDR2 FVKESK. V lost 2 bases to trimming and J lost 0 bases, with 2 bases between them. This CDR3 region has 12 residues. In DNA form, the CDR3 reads TGTGCCAGCAGCCAATCCTCCTACGAGCAGTACTTC. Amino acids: CASSQSSYEQYF.

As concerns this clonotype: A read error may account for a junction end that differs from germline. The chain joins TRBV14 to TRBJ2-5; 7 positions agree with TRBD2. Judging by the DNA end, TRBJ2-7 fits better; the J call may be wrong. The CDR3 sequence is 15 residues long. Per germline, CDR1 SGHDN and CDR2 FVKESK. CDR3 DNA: TGTGCCACCAGCCCTCACCCTAGCGGATCCTACGAGCAGTACTTC. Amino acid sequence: CATSPHPSGSYEQYF.

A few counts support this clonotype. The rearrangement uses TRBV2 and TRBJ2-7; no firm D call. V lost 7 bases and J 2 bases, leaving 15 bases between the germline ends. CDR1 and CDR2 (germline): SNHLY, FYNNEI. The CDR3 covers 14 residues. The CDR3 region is CASTRTSPTYEQYF. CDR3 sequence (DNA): TGTGCCAGCACTCGCACGTCCCCCACCTACGAGCAGTACTTC.

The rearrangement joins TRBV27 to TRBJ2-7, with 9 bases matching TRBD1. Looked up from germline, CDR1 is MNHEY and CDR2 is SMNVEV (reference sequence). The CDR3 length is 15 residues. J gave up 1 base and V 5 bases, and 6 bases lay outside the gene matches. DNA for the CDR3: TGTGCCAGCAGTCAATTAGGACAGGGGTCCTACGAGCAGTACTTC. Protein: CASSQLGQGSYEQYF.

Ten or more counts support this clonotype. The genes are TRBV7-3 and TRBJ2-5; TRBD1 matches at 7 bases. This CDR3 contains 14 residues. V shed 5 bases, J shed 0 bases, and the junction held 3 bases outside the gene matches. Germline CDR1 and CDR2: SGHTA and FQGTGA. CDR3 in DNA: TGTGCCAGCAGCCTTGGGACAGACCAAGAGACCCAGTACTTC. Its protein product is CASSLGTDQETQYF. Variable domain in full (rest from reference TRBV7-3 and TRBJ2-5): GAGVSQTPSNKVTEKGKYVELRCDPISGHTALYWYRQSLGQGPEFLIYFQGTGAADDSGLPNDRFFAVRPEGSVSTLKIQRTERGDSAVYLCASSLGTDQETQYFGPGTRLLVL.

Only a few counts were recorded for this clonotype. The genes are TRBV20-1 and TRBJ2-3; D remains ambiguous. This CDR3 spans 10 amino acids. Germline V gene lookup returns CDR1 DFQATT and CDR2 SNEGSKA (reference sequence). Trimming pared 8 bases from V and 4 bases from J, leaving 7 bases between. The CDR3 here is CSPGADTQYF. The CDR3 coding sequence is TGCAGTCCCGGCGCAGATACGCAGTATTTT.

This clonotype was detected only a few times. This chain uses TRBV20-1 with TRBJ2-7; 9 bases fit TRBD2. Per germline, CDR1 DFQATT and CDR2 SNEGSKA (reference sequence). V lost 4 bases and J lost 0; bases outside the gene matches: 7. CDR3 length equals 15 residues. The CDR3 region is CSAITSGGISYEQYF. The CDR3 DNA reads TGCAGTGCTATAACAAGCGGGGGGATCTCCTACGAGCAGTACTTC.

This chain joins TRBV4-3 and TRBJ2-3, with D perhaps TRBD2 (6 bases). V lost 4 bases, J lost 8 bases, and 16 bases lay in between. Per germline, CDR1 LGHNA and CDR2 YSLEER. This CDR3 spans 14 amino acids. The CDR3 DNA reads TGCGCCAGCAGCCCTGGAACTAGCACAACTACGCAGTATTTT. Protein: CASSPGTSTTTQYF.

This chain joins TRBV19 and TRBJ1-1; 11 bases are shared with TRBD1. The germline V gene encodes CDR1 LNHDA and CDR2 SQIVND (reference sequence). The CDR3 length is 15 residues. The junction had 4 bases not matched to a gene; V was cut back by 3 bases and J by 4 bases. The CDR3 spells CASSITGTGGTEAFF. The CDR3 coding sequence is TGTGCCAGTAGTATCACCGGGACAGGGGGCACTGAAGCTTTCTTT.

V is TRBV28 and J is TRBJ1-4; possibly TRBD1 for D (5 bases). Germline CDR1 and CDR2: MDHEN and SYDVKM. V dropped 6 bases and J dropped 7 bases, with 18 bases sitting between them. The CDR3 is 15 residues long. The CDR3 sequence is CASSTDGGWVEKLFF. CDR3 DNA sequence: TGTGCCAGCAGCACAGACGGGGGGTGGGTTGAAAAACTGTTTTTT. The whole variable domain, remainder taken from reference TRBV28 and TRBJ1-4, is DVKVTQSSRYLVKRTGEKVFLECVQDMDHENMFWYRQDPGLGLRLIYFSYDVKMKEKGDIPEGYSVSREKKERFSLILESASTNQTSMYLCASSTDGGWVEKLFFGSGTQLSVL.

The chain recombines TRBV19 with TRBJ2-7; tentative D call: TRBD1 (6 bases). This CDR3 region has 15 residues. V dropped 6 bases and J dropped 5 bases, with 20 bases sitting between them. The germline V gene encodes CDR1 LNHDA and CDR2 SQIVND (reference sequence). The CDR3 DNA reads TGTGCCAGTAGCAAGTCACAGGGCAGTATCGACGAGCAGTACTTC. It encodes CASSKSQGSIDEQYF.

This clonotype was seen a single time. CDR3: CASSLVSREETQYF. The CDR3 DNA reads TGTGCCAGCAGCTTAGTGTCCAGGGAGGAGACCCAGTACTTC. The V and J genes are TRBV2 and TRBJ2-5; D tentatively fits TRBD1 or TRBD2 (5 bases each). V was pared by 6 bases and J by 5 bases, with 16 bases between. The length of the CDR3 is 14 residues. CDR1 SNHLY and CDR2 FYNNEI come from the germline V gene.

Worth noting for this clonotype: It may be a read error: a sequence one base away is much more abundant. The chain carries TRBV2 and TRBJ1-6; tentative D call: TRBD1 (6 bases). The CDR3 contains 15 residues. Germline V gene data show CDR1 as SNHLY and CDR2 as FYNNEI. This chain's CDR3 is CTSGGQAGIGSPLHF. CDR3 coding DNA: TGTACCAGCGGGGGGCAGGCAGGCATAGGTTCACCCCTCCACTTT.

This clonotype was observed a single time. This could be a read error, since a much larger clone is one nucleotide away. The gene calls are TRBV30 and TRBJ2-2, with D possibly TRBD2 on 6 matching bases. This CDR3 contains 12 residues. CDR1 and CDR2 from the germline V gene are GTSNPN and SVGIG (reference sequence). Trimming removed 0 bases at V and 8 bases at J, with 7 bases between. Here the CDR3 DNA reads TGTGCCTGGAGTGTCGCGGGAGGGGAGCTGTTTTTT. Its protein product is CAWSVAGGELFF.

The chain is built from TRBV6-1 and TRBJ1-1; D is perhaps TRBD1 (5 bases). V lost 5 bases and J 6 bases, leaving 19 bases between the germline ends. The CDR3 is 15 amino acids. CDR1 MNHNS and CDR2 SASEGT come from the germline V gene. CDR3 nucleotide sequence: TGTGCCAGCAGTTCTGAGGCTGGGACGGGCCCTGAAGCTTTCTTT. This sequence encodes CASSSEAGTGPEAFF.

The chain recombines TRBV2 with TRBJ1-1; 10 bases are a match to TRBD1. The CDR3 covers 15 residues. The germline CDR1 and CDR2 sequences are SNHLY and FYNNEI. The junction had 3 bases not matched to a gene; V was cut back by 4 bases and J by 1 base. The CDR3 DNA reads TGTGCCAGCAGTGGACAGGGGGCGCGGAACACTGAAGCTTTCTTT. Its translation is CASSGQGARNTEAFF. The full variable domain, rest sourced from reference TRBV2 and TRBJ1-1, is EPEVTQTPSHQVTQMGQEVILRCVPISNHLYFYWYRQILGQKVEFLVSFYNNEISEKSEIFDDQFSVERPDGSNFTLKIRSTKLEDSAMYFCASSGQGARNTEAFFGQGTRLTVV.

The CDR3 spells CASRPPGLAGRLYNEQFF. The CDR3 bases are TGTGCCAGCAGGCCCCCGGGACTAGCGGGGCGACTTTACAATGAGCAGTTCTTC. The rearrangement joins TRBV12-3 or TRBV12-4 to TRBJ2-1, with TRBD2 identical over 13 bases. V was clipped by 6 bases and J by 4 bases; unmatched bases: 12. The CDR3 spans 18 residues.

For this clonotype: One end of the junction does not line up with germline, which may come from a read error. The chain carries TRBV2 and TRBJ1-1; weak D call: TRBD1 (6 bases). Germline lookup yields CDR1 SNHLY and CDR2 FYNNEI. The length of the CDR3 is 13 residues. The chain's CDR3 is CASTEGGGTEAFF. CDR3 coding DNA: TGTGCCAGCACTGAAGGGGGAGGAACTGAAGCTTTCTTT.